The 5 T cell receptor beta chains listed next were all sequenced from one sample in a study of blood T cell repertoires in COVID-19. Profiling relied on immunoSEQ multiplex PCR, and the TCRdb table lists in-frame clones only, not all of them. This sample has over 100,000 clones; around four fifths occur once, and the top ten carry over 15%. The sample taken for sequencing was peripheral blood. These receptors originate from a woman aged 55 to 70 with acute or convalescent COVID-19.

The genes are TRBV30 and TRBJ1-2; D unresolved. The V gene's germline CDR1 is GTSNPN and CDR2 SVGIG (reference sequence). The CDR3 spans 13 residues. With 2 bases removed from V and 7 bases from J, the gap between germline ends came to 14 bases. This CDR3 is CAWSTQTESGYTF. As DNA, the CDR3 is TGTGCCTGGAGTACCCAAACAGAGTCTGGCTACACCTTC.

V usage is TRBV11-2 and J usage is TRBJ2-5; 12 positions agree with TRBD2. V lost 0 bases and J lost 4; bases outside the gene matches: 9. Germline assignment: CDR1 SGHAT and CDR2 FQNNGV. This CDR3 comprises 18 residues. This chain's CDR3 is CASSLDLVLAGGRETQYF. The DNA of the CDR3 is TGTGCCAGCAGCTTAGATCTTGTACTAGCGGGAGGAAGAGAGACCCAGTACTTC. Variable domain in full (rest from reference TRBV11-2 and TRBJ2-5): EAGVAQSPRYKIIEKRQSVAFWCNPISGHATLYWYQQILGQGPKLLIQFQNNGVVDDSQLPKDRFSAERLKGVDSTLKIQPAKLEDSAVYLCASSLDLVLAGGRETQYFGPGTRLLVL.

V and J are TRBV27 and TRBJ1-5; D perhaps matches TRBD1 (6 bases). CDR3 length equals 16 residues. CDR1 is MNHEY and CDR2 is SMNVEV in the germline V gene (reference sequence). Trimming left V 5 bases short and J 0 bases short, with 14 bases between. CDR3: CASSTWGGASNQPQHF. In nucleotides, the CDR3 is TGTGCCAGCAGTACCTGGGGGGGGGCTAGCAATCAGCCCCAGCATTTT.

This chain connects TRBV7-9 to TRBJ1-1; D might be TRBD1 (5 bases). The V and J ends lost 3 bases and 7 bases respectively, with 9 bases between them. Per germline, CDR1 SEHNR and CDR2 FQNEAQ (reference sequence). The CDR3 totals 12 residues. CDR3: CASSFSQGEAFF. In DNA form, the CDR3 reads TGTGCCAGCAGCTTCTCGCAGGGTGAAGCTTTCTTT.

The CDR3 DNA reads as TGTGCCAGCAGTGCGACAGGGTTCACAGATACGCAGTATTTT. The encoded protein is CASSATGFTDTQYF. The rearrangement links TRBV28 to TRBJ2-3, with 7 bases aligning to TRBD1. Trimming cost V 5 bases and J 2 bases; bases outside gene matches: 4. Germline lookup yields CDR1 MDHEN and CDR2 SYDVKM. The CDR3 has 14 amino acids.